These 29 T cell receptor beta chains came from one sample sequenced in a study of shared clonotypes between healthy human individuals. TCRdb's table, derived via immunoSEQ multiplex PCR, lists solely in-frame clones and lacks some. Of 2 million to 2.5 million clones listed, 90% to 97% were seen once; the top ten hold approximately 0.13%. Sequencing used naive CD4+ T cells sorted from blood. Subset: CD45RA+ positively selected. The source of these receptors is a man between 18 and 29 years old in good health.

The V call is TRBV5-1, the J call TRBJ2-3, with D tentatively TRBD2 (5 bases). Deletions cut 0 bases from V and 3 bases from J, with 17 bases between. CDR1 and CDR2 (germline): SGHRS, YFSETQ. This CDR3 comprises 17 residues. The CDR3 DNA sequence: TGCGCCAGCAGCTTGGGTATCTCGGGGTCTGGTACAGATACGCAGTATTTT. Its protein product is CASSLGISGSGTDTQYF.

The CDR3, as DNA: TGTGCCATCAGTGAGTCGACGGCGCTCAGCACAGATACGCAGTATTTT. Encoded protein: CAISESTALSTDTQYF. This chain links TRBV10-3 with TRBJ2-3, with no clear D. This CDR3 contains 16 residues. V gave up 0 bases and J gave up 0 bases, with 10 bases separating them. The germline V gene has CDR1 ENHRY and CDR2 SYGVKD.

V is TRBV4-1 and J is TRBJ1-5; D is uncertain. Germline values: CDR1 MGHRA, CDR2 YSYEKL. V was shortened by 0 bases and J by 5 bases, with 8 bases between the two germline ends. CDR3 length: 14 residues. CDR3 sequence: CASSQDSADQPQHF. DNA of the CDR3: TGCGCCAGCAGCCAAGATTCGGCGGATCAGCCCCAGCATTTT.

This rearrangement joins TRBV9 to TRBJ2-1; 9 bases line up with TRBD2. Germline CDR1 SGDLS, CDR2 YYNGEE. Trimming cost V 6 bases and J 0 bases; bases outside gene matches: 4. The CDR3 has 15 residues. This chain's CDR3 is CASTKTSGSYNEQFF. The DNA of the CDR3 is TGTGCCAGCACCAAGACTAGCGGCTCCTACAATGAGCAGTTCTTC.

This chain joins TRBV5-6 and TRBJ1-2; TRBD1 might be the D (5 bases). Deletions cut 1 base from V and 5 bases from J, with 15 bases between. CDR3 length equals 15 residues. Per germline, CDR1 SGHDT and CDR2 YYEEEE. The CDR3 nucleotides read TGTGCCAGCAGCTTGAACGGGGGAGGGGCGTATGGCTACACCTTC. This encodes CASSLNGGGAYGYTF.

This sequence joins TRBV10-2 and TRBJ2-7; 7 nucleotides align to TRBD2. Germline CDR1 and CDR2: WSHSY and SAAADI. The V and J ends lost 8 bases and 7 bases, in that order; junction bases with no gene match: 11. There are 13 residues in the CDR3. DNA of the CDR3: TGCGCCAGCGGGCCTAGCGGTTTGGGGGAGCAGTACTTC. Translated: CASGPSGLGEQYF.

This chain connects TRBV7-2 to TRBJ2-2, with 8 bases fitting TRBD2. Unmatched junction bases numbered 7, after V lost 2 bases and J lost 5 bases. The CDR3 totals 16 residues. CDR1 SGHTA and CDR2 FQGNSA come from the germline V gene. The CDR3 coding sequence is TGTGCCAGCAGCTTAAACGGGAGGGCCGCAACCGGGGAGCTGTTTTTT. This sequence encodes CASSLNGRAATGELFF.

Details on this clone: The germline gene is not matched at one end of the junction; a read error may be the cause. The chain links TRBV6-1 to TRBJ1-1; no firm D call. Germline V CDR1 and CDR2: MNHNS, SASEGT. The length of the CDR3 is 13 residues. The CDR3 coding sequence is TGTGCCAGCAGCCCCGGAATGGTCCTCTATAATATCTTT. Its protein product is CASSPGMVLYNIF.

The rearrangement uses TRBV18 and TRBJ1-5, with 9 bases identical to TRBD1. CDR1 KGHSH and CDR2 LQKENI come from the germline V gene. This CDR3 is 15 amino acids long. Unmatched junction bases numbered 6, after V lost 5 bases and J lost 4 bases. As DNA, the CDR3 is TGTGCCAGCTCAGCCGTGACAGGGGGTAATCAGCCCCAGCATTTT. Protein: CASSAVTGGNQPQHF.

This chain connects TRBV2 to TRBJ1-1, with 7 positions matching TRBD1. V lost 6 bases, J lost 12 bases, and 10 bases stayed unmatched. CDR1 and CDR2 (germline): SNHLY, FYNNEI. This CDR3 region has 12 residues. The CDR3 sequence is CASRQDREEPFF. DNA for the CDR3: TGTGCCAGCAGACAAGACAGGGAGGAACCTTTCTTT.

The CDR3 DNA reads as TGTGCCAGCAGTTCCGGACAGGACAATGAGCAGTTCTTC. Protein sequence: CASSSGQDNEQFF. V and J are TRBV28 and TRBJ2-1; 7 positions match TRBD1. V lost 4 bases, J lost 5 bases, and 2 bases stayed unmatched. The CDR3 runs to 13 residues. The germline CDR1 and CDR2 sequences are MDHEN and SYDVKM. The whole variable domain, remainder taken from reference TRBV28 and TRBJ2-1, is DVKVTQSSRYLVKRTGEKVFLECVQDMDHENMFWYRQDPGLGLRLIYFSYDVKMKEKGDIPEGYSVSREKKERFSLILESASTNQTSMYLCASSSGQDNEQFFGPGTRLTVL.

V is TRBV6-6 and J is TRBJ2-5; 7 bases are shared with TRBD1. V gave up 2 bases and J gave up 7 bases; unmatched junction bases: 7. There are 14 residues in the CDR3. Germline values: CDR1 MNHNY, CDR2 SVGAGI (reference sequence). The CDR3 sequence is CASSYGDSLSTQYF. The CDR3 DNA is TGTGCCAGCAGTTACGGGGACAGCCTGTCGACCCAGTACTTC.

The CDR3 sequence is CASSLDRAAKNIQYF. The CDR3 bases are TGTGCCAGCAGCCTGGACAGGGCGGCCAAAAACATTCAGTACTTC. The V gene is TRBV5-8, the J gene TRBJ2-4, with 8 positions matching TRBD1. This CDR3 has 15 amino acids. Losses at the gene ends were 4 bases for V and 1 base for J; bases not matched to a gene: 4. Germline V CDR1 and CDR2: SGHTS, YDEGEE. Combining the CDR3 with reference TRBV5-8 and TRBJ2-4 gives the whole variable domain EAGVTQSPTHLIKTRGQQATLRCSPISGHTSVYWYQQALGLGLQFLLWYDEGEERNRGNFPPRFSGRQFPNYSSELNVNALELEDSALYLCASSLDRAAKNIQYFGAGTRLSVL.

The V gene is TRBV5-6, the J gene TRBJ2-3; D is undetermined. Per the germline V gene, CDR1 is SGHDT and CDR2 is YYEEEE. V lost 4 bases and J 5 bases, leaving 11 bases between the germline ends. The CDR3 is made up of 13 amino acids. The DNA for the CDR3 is TGTGCCAGCAGCCAAGAATCCCGAGATACGCAGTATTTT. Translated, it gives CASSQESRDTQYF.

CDR3 protein: CASSSLLAGGIRYEQYF. In DNA, the CDR3 is TGTGCCAGCAGTTCTCTCTTAGCGGGAGGGATCCGCTACGAGCAGTACTTC. The rearrangement joins TRBV7-2 to TRBJ2-7, with 11 bases aligning to TRBD2. V gave up 6 bases and J gave up 3 bases; unmatched junction bases: 13. Germline V lookup: CDR1 SGHTA, CDR2 FQGNSA. The CDR3 contains 17 residues.

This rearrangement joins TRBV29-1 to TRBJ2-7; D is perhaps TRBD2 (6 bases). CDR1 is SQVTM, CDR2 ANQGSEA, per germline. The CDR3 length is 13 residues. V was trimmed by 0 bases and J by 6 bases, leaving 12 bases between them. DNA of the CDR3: TGCAGCGTTGAAGAGACTAGGGGAGGCGAGCAGTACTTC. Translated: CSVEETRGGEQYF.

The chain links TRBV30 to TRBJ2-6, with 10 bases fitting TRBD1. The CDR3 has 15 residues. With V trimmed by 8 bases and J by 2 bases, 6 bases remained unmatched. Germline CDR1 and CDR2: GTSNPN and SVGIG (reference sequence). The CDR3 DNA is TGTGCCCGGACAGGGGGTGGCCCTGGGGCCAACGTCCTGACTTTC. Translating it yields CARTGGGPGANVLTF.

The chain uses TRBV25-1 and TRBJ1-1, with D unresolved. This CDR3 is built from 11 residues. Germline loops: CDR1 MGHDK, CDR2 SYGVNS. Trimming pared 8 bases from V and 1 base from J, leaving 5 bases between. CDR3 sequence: CASGRNTEAFF. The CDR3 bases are TGTGCCAGCGGAAGGAACACTGAAGCTTTCTTT.

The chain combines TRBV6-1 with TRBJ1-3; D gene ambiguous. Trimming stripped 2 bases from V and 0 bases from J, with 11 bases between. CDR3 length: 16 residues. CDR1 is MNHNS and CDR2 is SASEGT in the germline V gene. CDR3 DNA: TGTGCCAGCAGTGAACGAAGGGTGTACTCTGGAAACACCATATATTTT. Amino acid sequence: CASSERRVYSGNTIYF.

CDR3 nucleotides: TGTGCCAGCAGTTACTCTCATACAAGGGCTGGCTACACCTTC. This gives the protein CASSYSHTRAGYTF. The V gene is TRBV6-5, the J gene TRBJ1-2, with no clear D. Germline-derived CDR1 and CDR2 are MNHEY and SVGAGI. The CDR3 length is 14 residues. Deletions cut 0 bases from V and 7 bases from J, with 12 bases between.

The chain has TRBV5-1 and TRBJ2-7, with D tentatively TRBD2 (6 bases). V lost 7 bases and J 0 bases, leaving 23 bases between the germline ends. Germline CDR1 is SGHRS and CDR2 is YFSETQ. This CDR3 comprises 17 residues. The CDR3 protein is CASGGWGSTESSYEQYF. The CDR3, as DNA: TGCGCCAGCGGAGGGTGGGGTTCGACAGAGAGCTCCTACGAGCAGTACTTC.

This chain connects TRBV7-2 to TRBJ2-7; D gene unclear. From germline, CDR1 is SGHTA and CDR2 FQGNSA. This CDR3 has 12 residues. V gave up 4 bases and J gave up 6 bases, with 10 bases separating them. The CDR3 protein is CASSSPPLEQYF. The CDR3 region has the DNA TGTGCCAGCAGCTCGCCCCCCCTCGAGCAGTACTTC.

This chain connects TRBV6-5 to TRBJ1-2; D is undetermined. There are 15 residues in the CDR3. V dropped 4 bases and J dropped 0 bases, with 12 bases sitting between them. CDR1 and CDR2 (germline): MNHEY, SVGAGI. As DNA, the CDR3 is TGTGCCAGCAGTTGGGCAGAATCTTCTAACTATGGCTACACCTTC. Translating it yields CASSWAESSNYGYTF.

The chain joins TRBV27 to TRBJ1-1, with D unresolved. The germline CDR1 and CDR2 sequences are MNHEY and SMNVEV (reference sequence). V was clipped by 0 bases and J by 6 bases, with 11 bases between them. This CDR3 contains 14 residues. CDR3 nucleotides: TGTGCCAGCAGTTTATCGATCCCCTCGGCTGAAGCTTTCTTT. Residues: CASSLSIPSAEAFF.

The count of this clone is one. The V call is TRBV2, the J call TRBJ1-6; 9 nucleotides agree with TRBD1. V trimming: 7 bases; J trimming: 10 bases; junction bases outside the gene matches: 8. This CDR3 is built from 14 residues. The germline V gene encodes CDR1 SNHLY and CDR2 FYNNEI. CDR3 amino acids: CASTGDRARSPLHF. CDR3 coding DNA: TGTGCCAGCACCGGGGACAGGGCAAGGTCACCCCTCCACTTT.

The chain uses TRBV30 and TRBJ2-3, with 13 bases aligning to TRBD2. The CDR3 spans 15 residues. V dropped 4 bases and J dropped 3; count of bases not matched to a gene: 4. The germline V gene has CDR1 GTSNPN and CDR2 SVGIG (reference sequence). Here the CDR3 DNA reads TGTGCCTGGACGACTAGCGGGAGGAAAACAGATACGCAGTATTTT. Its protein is CAWTTSGRKTDTQYF.

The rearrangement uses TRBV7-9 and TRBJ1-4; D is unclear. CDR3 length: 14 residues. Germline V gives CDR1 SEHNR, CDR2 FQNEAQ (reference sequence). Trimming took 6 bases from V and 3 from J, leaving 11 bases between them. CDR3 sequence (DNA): TGTGCCAGCAGTACCTCGGGGTCTAATGAAAAACTGTTTTTT. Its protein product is CASSTSGSNEKLFF.

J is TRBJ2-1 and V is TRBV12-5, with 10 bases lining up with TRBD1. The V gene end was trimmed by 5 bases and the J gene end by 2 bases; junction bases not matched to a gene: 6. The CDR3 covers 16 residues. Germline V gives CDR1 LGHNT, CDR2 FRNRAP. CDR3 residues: CASGRGQGDAYNEQFF. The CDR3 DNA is TGTGCTAGTGGTCGCGGACAGGGGGATGCCTACAATGAGCAGTTCTTC.

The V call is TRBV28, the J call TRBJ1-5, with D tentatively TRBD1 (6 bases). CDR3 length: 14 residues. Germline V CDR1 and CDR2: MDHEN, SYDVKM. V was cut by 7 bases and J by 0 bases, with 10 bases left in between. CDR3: CASTGTHSNQPQHF. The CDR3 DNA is TGTGCCAGCACCGGGACACATAGCAATCAGCCCCAGCATTTT.